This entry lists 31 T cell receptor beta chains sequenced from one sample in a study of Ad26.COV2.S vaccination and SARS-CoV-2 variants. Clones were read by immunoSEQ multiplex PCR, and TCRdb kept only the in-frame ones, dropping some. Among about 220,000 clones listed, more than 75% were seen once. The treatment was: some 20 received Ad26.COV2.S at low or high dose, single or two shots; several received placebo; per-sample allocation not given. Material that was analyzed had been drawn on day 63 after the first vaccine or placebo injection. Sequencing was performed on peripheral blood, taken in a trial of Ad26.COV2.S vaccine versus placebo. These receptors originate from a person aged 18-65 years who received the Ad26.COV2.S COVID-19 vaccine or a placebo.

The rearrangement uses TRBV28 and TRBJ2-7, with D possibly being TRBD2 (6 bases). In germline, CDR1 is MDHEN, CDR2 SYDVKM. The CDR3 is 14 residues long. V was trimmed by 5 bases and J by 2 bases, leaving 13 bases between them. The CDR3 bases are TGTGCCAGCAGTCGGGGGATGAAGGCCTACGAGCAGTACTTC. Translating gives CASSRGMKAYEQYF.

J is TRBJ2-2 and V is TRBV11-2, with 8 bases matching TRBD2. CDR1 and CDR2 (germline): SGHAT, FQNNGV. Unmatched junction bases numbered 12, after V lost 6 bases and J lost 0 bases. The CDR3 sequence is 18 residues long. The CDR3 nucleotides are TGTGCCAGCAGATTCCGGACTAGCCCGATTTCGAACACCGGGGAGCTGTTTTTT. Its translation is CASRFRTSPISNTGELFF.

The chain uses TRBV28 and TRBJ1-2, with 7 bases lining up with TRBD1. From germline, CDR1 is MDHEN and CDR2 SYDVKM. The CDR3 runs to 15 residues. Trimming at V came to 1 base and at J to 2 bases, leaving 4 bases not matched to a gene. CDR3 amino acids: CASSLSGQENYGYTF. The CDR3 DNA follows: TGTGCCAGCAGTTTATCCGGACAGGAGAACTATGGCTACACCTTC.

The CDR3 bases are TGTGCCAGTGCCGGGACTAGAGCCCACAATGAGCAGTTCTTC. Protein product: CASAGTRAHNEQFF. This chain uses TRBV19 with TRBJ2-1, with 8 nucleotides matching TRBD2. The J segment lost 5 bases and the V segment lost 8 bases, leaving 8 bases of the junction unmatched. Germline lookup yields CDR1 LNHDA and CDR2 SQIVND (reference sequence). CDR3 length: 14 amino acids. Filled out from reference TRBV19 and TRBJ2-1, the complete variable domain reads DGGITQSPKYLFRKEGQNVTLSCEQNLNHDAMYWYRQDPGQGLRLIYYSQIVNDFQKGDIAEGYSVSREKKESFPLTVTSAQKNPTAFYLCASAGTRAHNEQFFGPGTRLTVL.

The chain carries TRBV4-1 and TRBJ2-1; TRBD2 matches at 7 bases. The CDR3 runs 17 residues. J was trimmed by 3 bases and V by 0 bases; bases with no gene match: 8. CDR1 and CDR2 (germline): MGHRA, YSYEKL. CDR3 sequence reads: CASSQEGGLAGYNEQFF. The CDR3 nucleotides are TGCGCCAGCAGCCAAGAGGGTGGATTAGCGGGCTACAATGAGCAGTTCTTC.

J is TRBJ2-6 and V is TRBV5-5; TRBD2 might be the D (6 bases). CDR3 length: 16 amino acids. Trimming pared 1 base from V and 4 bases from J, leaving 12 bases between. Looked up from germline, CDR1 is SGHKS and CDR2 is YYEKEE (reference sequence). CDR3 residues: CASSLRAGGGANVLTF. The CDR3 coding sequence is TGTGCCAGCAGCTTGAGAGCGGGCGGCGGGGCCAACGTCCTGACTTTC.

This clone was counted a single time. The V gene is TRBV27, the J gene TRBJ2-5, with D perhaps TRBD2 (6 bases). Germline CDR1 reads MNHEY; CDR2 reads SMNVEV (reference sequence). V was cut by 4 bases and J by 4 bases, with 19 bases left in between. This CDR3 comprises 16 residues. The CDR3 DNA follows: TGTGCCAGCAGTTCCCAGCTTCCGGGGGTAAGAGAGACCCAGTACTTC. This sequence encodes CASSSQLPGVRETQYF.

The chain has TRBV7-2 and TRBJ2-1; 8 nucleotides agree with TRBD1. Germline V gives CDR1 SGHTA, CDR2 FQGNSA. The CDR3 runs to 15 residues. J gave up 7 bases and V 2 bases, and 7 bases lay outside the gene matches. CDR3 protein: CASSLRTGPGNEQFF. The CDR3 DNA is TGTGCCAGCAGCTTAAGGACAGGGCCCGGAAATGAGCAGTTCTTC.

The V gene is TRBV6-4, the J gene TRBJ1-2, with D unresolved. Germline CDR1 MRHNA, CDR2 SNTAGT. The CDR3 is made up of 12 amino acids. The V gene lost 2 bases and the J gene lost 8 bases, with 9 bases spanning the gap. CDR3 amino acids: CASSDNQRGYTF. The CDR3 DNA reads TGTGCCAGCAGTGACAACCAGCGGGGCTACACCTTC.

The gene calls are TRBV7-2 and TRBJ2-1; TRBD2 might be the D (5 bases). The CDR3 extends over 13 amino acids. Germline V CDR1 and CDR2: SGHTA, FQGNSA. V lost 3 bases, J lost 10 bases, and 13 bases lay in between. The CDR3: CASSLALVSEQFF. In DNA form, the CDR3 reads TGTGCCAGCAGCTTGGCACTAGTATCCGAGCAGTTCTTC.

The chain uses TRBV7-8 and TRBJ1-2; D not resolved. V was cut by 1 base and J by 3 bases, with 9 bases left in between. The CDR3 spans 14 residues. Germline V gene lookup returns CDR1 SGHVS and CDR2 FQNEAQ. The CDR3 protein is CASSLGITDYGYTF. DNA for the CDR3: TGTGCCAGCAGCTTAGGTATAACAGACTATGGCTACACCTTC.

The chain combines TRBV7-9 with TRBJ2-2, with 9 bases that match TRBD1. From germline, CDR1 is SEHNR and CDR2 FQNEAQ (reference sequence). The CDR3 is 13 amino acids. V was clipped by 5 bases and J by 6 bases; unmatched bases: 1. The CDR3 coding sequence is TGTGCCAGCAGCCGGACAGGGGCCGGGGAGCTGTTTTTT. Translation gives CASSRTGAGELFF.

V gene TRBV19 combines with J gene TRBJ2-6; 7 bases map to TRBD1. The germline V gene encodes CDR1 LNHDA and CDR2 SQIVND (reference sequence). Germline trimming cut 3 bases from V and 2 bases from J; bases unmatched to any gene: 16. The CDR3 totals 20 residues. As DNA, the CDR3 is TGTGCCAGTAGTATCCCGCTTATCATACAGGGGATGACTGGGGCCAACGTCCTGACTTTC. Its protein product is CASSIPLIIQGMTGANVLTF.

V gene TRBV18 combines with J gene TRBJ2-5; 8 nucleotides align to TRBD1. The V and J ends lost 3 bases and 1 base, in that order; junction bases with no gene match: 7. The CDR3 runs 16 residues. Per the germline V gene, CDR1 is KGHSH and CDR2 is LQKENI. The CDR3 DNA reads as TGTGCCAGCTCACCCCTGACAGGGGTCGGCCAAGAGACCCAGTACTTC. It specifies CASSPLTGVGQETQYF.

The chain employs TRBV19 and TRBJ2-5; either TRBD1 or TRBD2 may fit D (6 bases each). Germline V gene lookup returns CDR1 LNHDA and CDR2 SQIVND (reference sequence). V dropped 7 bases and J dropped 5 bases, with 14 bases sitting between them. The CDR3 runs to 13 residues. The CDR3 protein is CASNNGGGETQYF. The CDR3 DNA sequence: TGTGCCAGTAATAACGGGGGCGGGGAGACCCAGTACTTC. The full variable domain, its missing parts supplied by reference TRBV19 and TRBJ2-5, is DGGITQSPKYLFRKEGQNVTLSCEQNLNHDAMYWYRQDPGQGLRLIYYSQIVNDFQKGDIAEGYSVSREKKESFPLTVTSAQKNPTAFYLCASNNGGGETQYFGPGTRLLVL.

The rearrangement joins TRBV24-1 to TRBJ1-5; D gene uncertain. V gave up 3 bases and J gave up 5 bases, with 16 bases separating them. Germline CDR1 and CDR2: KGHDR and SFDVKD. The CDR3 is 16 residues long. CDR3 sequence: CATSDRNTLLDQPQHF. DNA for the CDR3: TGTGCCACCAGTGATCGTAACACCTTACTTGATCAGCCCCAGCATTTT.

In DNA, the CDR3 is TGTGCCTGGAGTGGCCCACAGTTCTATAGCAATCAGCCCCAGCATTTT. This gives the protein CAWSGPQFYSNQPQHF. The chain is built from TRBV30 and TRBJ1-5; D remains ambiguous. V was clipped by 1 base and J by 0 bases, with 13 bases between them. Germline assignment: CDR1 GTSNPN and CDR2 SVGIG (reference sequence). The CDR3 sequence is 16 residues long.

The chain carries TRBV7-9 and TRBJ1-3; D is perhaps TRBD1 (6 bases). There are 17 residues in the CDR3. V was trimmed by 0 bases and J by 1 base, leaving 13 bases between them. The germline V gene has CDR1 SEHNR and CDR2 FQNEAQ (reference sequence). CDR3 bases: TGTGCCAGCAGCTTAGCGGGGGCCGCAGGGTCTGGAAACACCATATATTTT. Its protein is CASSLAGAAGSGNTIYF.

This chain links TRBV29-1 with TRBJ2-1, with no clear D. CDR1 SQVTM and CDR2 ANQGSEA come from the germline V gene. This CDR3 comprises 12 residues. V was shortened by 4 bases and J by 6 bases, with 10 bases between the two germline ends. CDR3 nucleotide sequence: TGCAGCGTTGGGAGCCTATCCAATGAGCAGTTCTTC. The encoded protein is CSVGSLSNEQFF.

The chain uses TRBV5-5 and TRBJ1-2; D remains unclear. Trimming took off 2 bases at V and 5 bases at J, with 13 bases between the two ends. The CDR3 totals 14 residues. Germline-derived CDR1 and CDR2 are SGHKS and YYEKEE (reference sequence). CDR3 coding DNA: TGTGCCAGCAGCTTTGCAGGACTTACATATGGCTACACCTTC. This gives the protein CASSFAGLTYGYTF.

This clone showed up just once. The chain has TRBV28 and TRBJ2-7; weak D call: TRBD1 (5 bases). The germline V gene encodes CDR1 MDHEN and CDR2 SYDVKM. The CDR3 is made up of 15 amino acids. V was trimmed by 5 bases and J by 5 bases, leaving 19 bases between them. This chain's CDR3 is CASSPWTSGRDEQYF. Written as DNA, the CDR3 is TGTGCCAGCAGTCCATGGACATCAGGAAGGGACGAGCAGTACTTC. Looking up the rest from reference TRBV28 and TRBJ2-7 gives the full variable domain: DVKVTQSSRYLVKRTGEKVFLECVQDMDHENMFWYRQDPGLGLRLIYFSYDVKMKEKGDIPEGYSVSREKKERFSLILESASTNQTSMYLCASSPWTSGRDEQYFGPGTRLTVT.

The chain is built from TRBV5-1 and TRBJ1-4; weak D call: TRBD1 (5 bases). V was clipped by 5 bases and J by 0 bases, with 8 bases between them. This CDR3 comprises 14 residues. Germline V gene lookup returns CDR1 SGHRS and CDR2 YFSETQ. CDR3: CASSGGATNEKLFF. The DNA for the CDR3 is TGCGCCAGCAGTGGGGGGGCAACTAATGAAAAACTGTTTTTT. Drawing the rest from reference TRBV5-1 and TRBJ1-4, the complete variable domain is KAGVTQTPRYLIKTRGQQVTLSCSPISGHRSVSWYQQTPGQGLQFLFEYFSETQRNKGNFPGRFSGRQFSNSRSEMNVSTLELGDSALYLCASSGGATNEKLFFGSGTQLSVL.

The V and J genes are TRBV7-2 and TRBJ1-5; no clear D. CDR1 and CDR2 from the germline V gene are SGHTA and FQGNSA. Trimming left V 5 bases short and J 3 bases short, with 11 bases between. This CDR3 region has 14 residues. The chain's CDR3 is CASSPYNNNQPQHF. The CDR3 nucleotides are TGTGCCAGCAGCCCATACAACAACAATCAGCCCCAGCATTTT.

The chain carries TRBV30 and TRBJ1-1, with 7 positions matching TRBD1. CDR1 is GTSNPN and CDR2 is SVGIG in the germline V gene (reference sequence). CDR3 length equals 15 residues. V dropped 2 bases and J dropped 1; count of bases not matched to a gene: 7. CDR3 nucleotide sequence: TGTGCCTGGAGTAACAGGGGTTCCGGGAACACTGAAGCTTTCTTT. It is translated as CAWSNRGSGNTEAFF.

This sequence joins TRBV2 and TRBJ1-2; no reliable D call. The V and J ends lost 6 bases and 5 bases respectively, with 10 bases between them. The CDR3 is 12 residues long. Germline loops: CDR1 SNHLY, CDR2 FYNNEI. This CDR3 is CASRTGRYGYTF. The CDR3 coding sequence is TGTGCCAGCAGGACGGGGAGGTATGGCTACACCTTC. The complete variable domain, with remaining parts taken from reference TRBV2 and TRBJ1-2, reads EPEVTQTPSHQVTQMGQEVILRCVPISNHLYFYWYRQILGQKVEFLVSFYNNEISEKSEIFDDQFSVERPDGSNFTLKIRSTKLEDSAMYFCASRTGRYGYTFGSGTRLTVV.

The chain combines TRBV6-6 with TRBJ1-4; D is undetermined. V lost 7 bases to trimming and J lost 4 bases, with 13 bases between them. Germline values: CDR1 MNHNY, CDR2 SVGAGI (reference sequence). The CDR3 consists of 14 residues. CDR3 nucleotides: TGTGCCAGCATAGGACGGGAAAGTAATGAAAAACTGTTTTTT. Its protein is CASIGRESNEKLFF.

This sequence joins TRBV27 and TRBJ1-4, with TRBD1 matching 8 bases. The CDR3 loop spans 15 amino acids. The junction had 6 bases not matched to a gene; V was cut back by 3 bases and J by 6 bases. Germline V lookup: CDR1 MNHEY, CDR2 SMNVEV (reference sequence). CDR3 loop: CASSLGRGQYEKLFF. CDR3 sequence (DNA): TGTGCCAGCAGTTTGGGCAGGGGGCAGTATGAAAAACTGTTTTTT.

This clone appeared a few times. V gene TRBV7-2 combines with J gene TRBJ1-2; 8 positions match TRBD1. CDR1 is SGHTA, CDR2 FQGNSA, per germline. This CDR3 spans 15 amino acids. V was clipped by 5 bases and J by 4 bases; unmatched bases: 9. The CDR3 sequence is CASSAQGGGGYGYTF. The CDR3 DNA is TGTGCCAGCAGCGCACAGGGGGGAGGTGGCTATGGCTACACCTTC.

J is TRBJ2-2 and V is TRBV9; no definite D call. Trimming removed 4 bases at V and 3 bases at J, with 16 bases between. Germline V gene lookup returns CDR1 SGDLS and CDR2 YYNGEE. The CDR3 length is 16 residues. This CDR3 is CASSPTHGTYTGELFF. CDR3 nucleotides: TGTGCCAGCAGCCCGACTCACGGCACCTACACCGGGGAGCTGTTTTTT.

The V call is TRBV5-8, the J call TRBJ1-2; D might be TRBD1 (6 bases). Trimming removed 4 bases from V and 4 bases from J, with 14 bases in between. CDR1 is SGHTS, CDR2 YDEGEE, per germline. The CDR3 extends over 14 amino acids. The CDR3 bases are TGTGCCAGCAGCCCGGGGGCAGGGATCTATGGCTACACCTTC. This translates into CASSPGAGIYGYTF.

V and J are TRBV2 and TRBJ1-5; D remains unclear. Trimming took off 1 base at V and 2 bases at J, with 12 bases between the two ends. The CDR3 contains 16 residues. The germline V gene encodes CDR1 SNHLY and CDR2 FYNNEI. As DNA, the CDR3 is TGTGCCAGCAGTGAAGACGAAGGGTCTGGCAATCAGCCCCAGCATTTT. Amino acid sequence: CASSEDEGSGNQPQHF.